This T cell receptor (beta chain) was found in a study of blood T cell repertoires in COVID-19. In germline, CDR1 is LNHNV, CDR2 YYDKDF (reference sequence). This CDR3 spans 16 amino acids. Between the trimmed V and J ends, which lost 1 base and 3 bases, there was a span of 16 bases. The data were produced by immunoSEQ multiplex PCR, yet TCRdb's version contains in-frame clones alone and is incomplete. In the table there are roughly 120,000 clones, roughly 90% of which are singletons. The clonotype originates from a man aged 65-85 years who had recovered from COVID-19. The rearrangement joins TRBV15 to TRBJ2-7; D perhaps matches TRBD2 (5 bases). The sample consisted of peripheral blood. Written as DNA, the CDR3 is TGTGCCACCAGCAGAGTATGGAGCGGACTTCTCTACGAGCAGTACTTC. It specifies CATSRVWSGLLYEQYF. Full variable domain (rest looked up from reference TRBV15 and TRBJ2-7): DAMVIQNPRYQVTQFGKPVTLSCSQTLNHNVMYWYQQKSSQAPKLLFHYYDKDFNNEADTPDNFQSRRPNTSFCFLDIRSPGLGDTAMYLCATSRVWSGLLYEQYFGPGTRLTVT.